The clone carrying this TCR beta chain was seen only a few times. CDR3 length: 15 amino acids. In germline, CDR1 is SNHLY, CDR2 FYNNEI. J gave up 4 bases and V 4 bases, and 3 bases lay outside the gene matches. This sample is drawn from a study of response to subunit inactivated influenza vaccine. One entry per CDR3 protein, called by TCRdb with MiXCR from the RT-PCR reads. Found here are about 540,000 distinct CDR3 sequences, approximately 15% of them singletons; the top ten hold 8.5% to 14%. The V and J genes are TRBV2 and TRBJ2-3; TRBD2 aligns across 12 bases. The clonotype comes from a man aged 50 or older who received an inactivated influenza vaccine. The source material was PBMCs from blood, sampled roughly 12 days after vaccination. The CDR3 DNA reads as TGTGCCAGCAGTGCTAGCGGGAGGGCCGCAGATACGCAGTATTTT. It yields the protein CASSASGRAADTQYF.